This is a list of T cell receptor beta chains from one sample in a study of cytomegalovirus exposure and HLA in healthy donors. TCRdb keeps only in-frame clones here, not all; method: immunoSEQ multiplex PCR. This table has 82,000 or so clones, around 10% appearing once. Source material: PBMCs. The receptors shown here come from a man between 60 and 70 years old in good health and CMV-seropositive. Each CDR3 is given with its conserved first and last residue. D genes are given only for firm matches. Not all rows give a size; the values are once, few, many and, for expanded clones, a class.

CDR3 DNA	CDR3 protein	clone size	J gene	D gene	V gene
TGTGCCAGCACCCTGCAGGAGGGGATAACTGAAGCTTTCTTT	CASTLQEGITEAFF	few	TRBJ1-1	NA	TRBV6-1
TGTGCCAGCAGCCGGGACACCTTCATGAACACTGAAGCTTTCTTT	CASSRDTFMNTEAFF	few	TRBJ1-1	NA	TRBV9
TGTGCCAGCAGTTTATCTTCTTCGACAGGGGCAAACTATGGCTACACCTTC	CASSLSSSTGANYGYTF	few	TRBJ1-2	TRBD1	TRBV27
TGTGCCAGTAGTCCCCGGGGACAGATTAGCAATCAGCCCCAGCATTTT	CASSPRGQISNQPQHF	NA	TRBJ1-5	TRBD1	TRBV19
TGCGCCAGCAGCTCAGGATTACAGGGAACTCACACTGAAGCTTTCTTT	CASSSGLQGTHTEAFF	NA	TRBJ1-1	NA	TRBV5-1
TGTGCCAGTTCATTACAGGGGAGCTCTGGAAACACCATATATTTT	CASSLQGSSGNTIYF	NA	TRBJ1-3	TRBD1	TRBV19
TGTGCCAGCAGCCAAGATGAGGGGCTAGCGGACAATGAGCAGTTCTTC	CASSQDEGLADNEQFF	NA	TRBJ2-1	TRBD2	TRBV4-2
TGTGCCAGCAGCTTCGGAGGAGGAGCGGGAGAGACCCAGTACTTC	CASSFGGGAGETQYF	few	TRBJ2-5	NA	TRBV5-4
TGTGCCAGCAGCTTATATGGGACAGGGGGCACAGATACGCAGTATTTT	CASSLYGTGGTDTQYF	few	TRBJ2-3	TRBD1	TRBV11-3
TGCGCCAGCAGCTACTCTAGCGGGATCTACAATGAGCAGTTCTTC	CASSYSSGIYNEQFF	NA	TRBJ2-1	TRBD2	TRBV5-1
TGTGCCAGCTCCGGGGGGGGCACAGATACGCAGTATTTT	CASSGGGTDTQYF	many	TRBJ2-3	TRBD2	TRBV28
TGCGCCAGCAGTCCCAAAGGTCCAGGGAATCAGCCCCAGCATTTT	CASSPKGPGNQPQHF	NA	TRBJ1-5	NA	TRBV23-1
TGTGCCAGCAGTGTGGGACAGGGGGCTGCTGGAAACACCATATATTTT	CASSVGQGAAGNTIYF	NA	TRBJ1-3	TRBD1	TRBV6-1
TGTGCCAGCAGATTAGACGGCTACGAGCAGTACTTC	CASRLDGYEQYF	few	TRBJ2-7	NA	TRBV7-9
TGTGCCAGCAGCTCCTCTAGCGGGAGAGAGACCCAGTACTTC	CASSSSSGRETQYF	few	TRBJ2-5	TRBD2	TRBV27
TGTGCCAGCCGCGTCGGGAACACTGAAGCTTTCTTT	CASRVGNTEAFF	NA	TRBJ1-1	NA	TRBV28
TGTGCCAGTAGTACCCAGGGAACCTCGAACACCGGGGAGCTGTTTTTT	CASSTQGTSNTGELFF	few	TRBJ2-2	NA	TRBV19
TGTGCCAGCAGTTACTCGAACAGGGGGCCGACAGATACGCAGTATTTT	CASSYSNRGPTDTQYF	few	TRBJ2-3	TRBD1	TRBV6-5
TGTGCCAGCAGTCCGGAGAGCGGGAGGGCCATGAATGAGCAGTTCTTC	CASSPESGRAMNEQFF	few	TRBJ2-1	TRBD2	TRBV11-3
TGTGCTAGTGGTTTGGCGGGGGGTACCGAAGCTTTCTTT	CASGLAGGTEAFF	NA	TRBJ1-1	NA	TRBV12-5
TGTGCCAGCAGGAGGTCAGGGGGGACAGGGAACACCGGGGAGCTGTTTTTT	CASRRSGGTGNTGELFF	few	TRBJ2-2	TRBD1	TRBV7-3
TGTGCCAGCAGTTCCGGGACAGGGGGATATAATTCACCCCTCCACTTT	CASSSGTGGYNSPLHF	NA	TRBJ1-6	TRBD1	TRBV28
TGTGCCAGCAGTTTTACTTACAGGGACACTGAAGCTTTCTTT	CASSFTYRDTEAFF	NA	TRBJ1-1	NA	TRBV2
TGTGCCTCAGCTCCGACTCCAAGCGGGGAATACCAAGAGACCCAGTACTTC	CASAPTPSGEYQETQYF	NA	TRBJ2-5	TRBD2	TRBV5-4
TGTGCCAGCAGCGTTATCTCTATCCCCGTTAATGAGCAGTTCTTC	CASSVISIPVNEQFF	many	TRBJ2-1	NA	TRBV9
TGTGCCAGCAGCTTATCGTTACAGAACACTGAAGCTTTCTTT	CASSLSLQNTEAFF	NA	TRBJ1-1	NA	TRBV7-2
TGTGCCAGCTCACCCGGAGTGAGCACAGATACGCAGTATTTT	CASSPGVSTDTQYF	NA	TRBJ2-3	NA	TRBV18
TGTGCCAGCTCGTCTACAGGGGGCACTGAAGCTTTCTTT	CASSSTGGTEAFF	NA	TRBJ1-1	TRBD1	TRBV18
TGTGCCGGGATCGGACAGGGAGATTCGGGCTACACCTTC	CAGIGQGDSGYTF	NA	TRBJ1-2	TRBD1	TRBV30
TGTGCCAGCAGCTTAAGCGGGAGGAGCACAGATACGCAGTATTTT	CASSLSGRSTDTQYF	few	TRBJ2-3	TRBD2	TRBV5-6
TGTGCCAGCAGCTTGGGACAGAATCAGCCCCAGCATTTT	CASSLGQNQPQHF	NA	TRBJ1-5	NA	TRBV5-4
TGTGCCAGCAGTGAAACTTCGGGGGGCGGGCAGCCCCAGCATTTT	CASSETSGGGQPQHF	few	TRBJ1-5	NA	TRBV6-1
TGTGCCAGCAGCCCTAGTGGCGGCTACGAGCAGTACTTC	CASSPSGGYEQYF	few	TRBJ2-7	NA	TRBV7-2
TGCGCCAGCAGCTTGAGGCAGGGAGGAAATTCACCCCTCCACTTT	CASSLRQGGNSPLHF	NA	TRBJ1-6	NA	TRBV5-1
TGTGCCAGCAGTTACGCCGGCGGGGGGGGGAGGGAGCAGTTCTTC	CASSYAGGGGREQFF	NA	TRBJ2-1	TRBD2	TRBV6-5
TGTGCCAGCAGCTGGGGCAGCTCTGGAAACACCATATATTTT	CASSWGSSGNTIYF	NA	TRBJ1-3	NA	TRBV11-2
TGTGCCAGCAGCCGACTGGCGGTGGATGAGCAGTTCTTC	CASSRLAVDEQFF	NA	TRBJ2-1	NA	TRBV14
TGTGCCAGCAGCTCCGGGACTAGGGATACCTACGAGCAGTACTTC	CASSSGTRDTYEQYF	NA	TRBJ2-7	TRBD2	TRBV7-9
TGTGCCTCCTTCCGGGGGTTCGGAAACACCATATATTTT	CASFRGFGNTIYF	few	TRBJ1-3	NA	TRBV30
TGTGCCAGCAGCATTGAGACAGCTAACTATGGCTACACCTTC	CASSIETANYGYTF	few	TRBJ1-2	NA	TRBV7-9
TGTGCCAGCAGTGAATTGGGACAGGGCTATGGCTACACCTTC	CASSELGQGYGYTF	NA	TRBJ1-2	TRBD1	TRBV2
TGTGCCAGCAGTTCGACAGGGAACGGAAACACCATATATTTT	CASSSTGNGNTIYF	few	TRBJ1-3	TRBD1	TRBV28
TGTGCCAGTAGTATAGGAGGAGGGGAGCTGTTTTTT	CASSIGGGELFF	NA	TRBJ2-2	NA	TRBV19
TGTGCCAGCAGCAGGGGCTATAATTCACCCCTCCACTTT	CASSRGYNSPLHF	few	TRBJ1-6	NA	TRBV9
TGTGCCAGCAGCTTGAACAGGGAAGCAAATGAGCAGTTCTTC	CASSLNREANEQFF	few	TRBJ2-1	NA	TRBV27
TGTGCCAGCAGTTACGACAGGGGAGAGTACACTGAAGCTTTCTTT	CASSYDRGEYTEAFF	NA	TRBJ1-1	TRBD1	TRBV6-5
TGTGCCAGCAGTTTACCCGCTTCGACTAGGTCGGGGGAGTACTTC	CASSLPASTRSGEYF	few	TRBJ2-5	NA	TRBV2
TGCGCCAGCAGCCCCGAACCGGGACAGGGGGCGGCTGGCAATCAGCCCCAGCATTTT	CASSPEPGQGAAGNQPQHF	NA	TRBJ1-5	TRBD1	TRBV4-1
TGTGCCAGTACCTCGGGACAGAATCAGCCCCAGCATTTT	CASTSGQNQPQHF	NA	TRBJ1-5	TRBD1	TRBV19
TGTGCCAGCAGCTTACCCCGGACAGGGGGACAAGAGACCCAGTACTTC	CASSLPRTGGQETQYF	few	TRBJ2-5	TRBD1	TRBV7-2
TGTGCCAGCAGCTCTGACAGGGGTGGGAGGACAGATACGCAGTATTTT	CASSSDRGGRTDTQYF	NA	TRBJ2-3	TRBD1	TRBV7-9
TGTGCCTGGACACCGGGACAGGGGACTGAAGCTTTCTTT	CAWTPGQGTEAFF	NA	TRBJ1-1	TRBD1	TRBV30
TGTGCCAGCGGGGGGACAGGGTACTACGAGCAGTACTTC	CASGGTGYYEQYF	few	TRBJ2-7	TRBD1	TRBV27
TGTGCCAGCAGCTTGGCCCAAGCCTTAGGGGTGAGGAACAATGAGCAGTTCTTC	CASSLAQALGVRNNEQFF	many	TRBJ2-1	NA	TRBV5-6
TGCAGCGTTGAAATTTTAGCGGGAGGTGACCTCTCCTACAATGAGCAGTTCTTC	CSVEILAGGDLSYNEQFF	NA	TRBJ2-1	TRBD2	TRBV29-1